One TCR beta chain is described in this entry. What it binds is unknown. The data stem from a study of naive and memory T cell subsets. The study, taken as a whole, reports: A few larger clonotypes appeared in naive repertoires, especially CD8, possibly memory cells re-expressing CD45RA.

Two oligonucleotides, mixed equimolar, formed the beta constant-region primer covering TRBC1 and TRBC2. Four rounds of PCR amplified the ligated cDNA using nested alpha and beta constant-region primers plus SP2. MiXCR, run by TCRdb on the UMI-ligation and nested PCR reads, gives a single entry per CDR3 protein. The sample records approximately 100,000 distinct CDR3 sequences, roughly 15% being singletons. This CDR3 is 15 amino acids long. V lost 0 bases and J 9 bases, leaving 19 bases between the germline ends. CDR1 and CDR2 (germline): DFQATT, SNEGSKA (reference sequence). Sequenced material: naive CD8+ T cells from blood. The TCR sequence derives from a human donor in good health. The chain uses TRBV20-1 and TRBJ2-3; the D gene is possibly TRBD1 (6 bases). The CDR3 is CSARDPGDPSGTQYF. The CDR3, as DNA: TGCAGTGCTAGAGATCCAGGGGACCCGTCTGGGACGCAGTATTTT.